This T cell receptor beta chain was obtained from a study of CD8+ T cells in alopecia areata. Study in general: Spontaneously alopecic C3H/HeJ graft donors, about 6-13 months old, gave skin to roughly 7-10-week-old female C3H/HeJ mice.

The table lists this clone with a few counts. Its antigen is still unknown. Germline and genes here are mouse. The read ends 4 residues early relative to the CDR3; the germline J gene fills the gap. Study results and caveats: Researchers reported that TCR sharing among patients proved less clear than in mice, possibly HLA-linked. Compared with normal scalp, lesional scalp had higher clonality and more expanded CD8+ clones. Normal skin contains resident alphabeta T cells, and these are also sequenced in scalp samples.

Germline values: CDR1 NSQYPW, CDR2 LRSPGD (reference sequence). This CDR3 spans 15 amino acids. Losses at the gene ends were 0 bases for V and 3 bases for J; bases not matched to a gene: 3. Sequencing templates came from extracted RNA that was reverse transcribed into cDNA. The repertoire was sequenced with immunoSEQ multiplex PCR; TCRdb's copy has only in-frame clones and lacks some. The profile covers around 110,000 clones, none occurring a single time. The sequence was obtained from a C3H/HeJ mouse with alopecia areata. The strain's MHC: H2-k. Sequenced input: lesional skin. The chain has TRBV1 and TRBJ2-5, with 7 nucleotides matching TRBD2. CDR3 sequence: CTCSADWGSQDTQYF. The DNA read from the CDR3 is TGCACCTGCAGTGCAGACTGGGGGTCACAAGAC.